What follows are 14 T cell receptor beta chains derived from one specimen sequenced in a study of cytomegalovirus exposure and HLA in healthy donors. PCR primers comprised 60 Vbeta and 13 Jbeta primers. The assay was immunoSEQ multiplex PCR, and TCRdb's table has in-frame clones only and misses some. The table has 150,000 to 200,000 clones, 65% to 85% seen once; the top ten hold approximately 1.5%. Sequenced material: PBMCs. The receptors were sampled from a woman younger than 35 in good health and CMV-seronegative.

The chain links TRBV19 to TRBJ1-2, with D maybe TRBD1 (6 bases). V lost 8 bases, J lost 3 bases, and 7 bases lay in between. Germline assignment: CDR1 LNHDA and CDR2 SQIVND (reference sequence). The CDR3 has 11 residues. This CDR3 reads CASRQDYGYTF. The CDR3 nucleotides read TGTGCCAGTCGACAGGACTATGGCTACACCTTC.

This clone appeared once. The gene calls are TRBV11-3 and TRBJ2-3; TRBD1 is a possible D gene (6 bases). V dropped 4 bases and J dropped 6 bases, with 23 bases sitting between them. Germline V gives CDR1 SGHNT, CDR2 YENEEA. CDR3 length equals 17 residues. CDR3 sequence: CASSSPGLRQVMDTQYF. The CDR3 bases are TGTGCCAGCAGCTCACCGGGTTTGAGACAGGTCATGGATACGCAGTATTTT.

The J gene is TRBJ2-7, the V gene TRBV19; 12 positions agree with TRBD2. The CDR3 consists of 18 residues. Germline V lookup: CDR1 LNHDA, CDR2 SQIVND (reference sequence). Losses at the gene ends were 3 bases for V and 9 bases for J; bases not matched to a gene: 18. The CDR3 reads CASSIPPRRLAGDPWQYF. The DNA for the CDR3 is TGTGCCAGTAGTATCCCTCCTCGAAGACTAGCGGGGGACCCTTGGCAGTACTTC.

The V call is TRBV6-1, the J call TRBJ1-2, with 9 positions matching TRBD1. The CDR3 covers 15 residues. CDR1 MNHNS and CDR2 SASEGT come from the germline V gene. Trimming removed 6 bases from V and 8 bases from J; junction bases left unmatched: 13. This CDR3 reads CASRVPGQGLRGYTF. The DNA for the CDR3 is TGTGCCAGCAGAGTACCGGGACAGGGTTTGAGGGGCTACACCTTC.

This chain uses TRBV9 with TRBJ1-2; TRBD1 might be the D (5 bases). CDR3 length: 12 amino acids. Trimming removed 4 bases at V and 8 bases at J, with 12 bases between. Germline CDR1 reads SGDLS; CDR2 reads YYNGEE. CDR3 region: CASSPAGVGYTF. CDR3 DNA: TGTGCCAGCAGCCCAGCGGGGGTCGGCTACACCTTC.

Comment on this clone: One junction end disagrees with the germline gene, perhaps due to a read error. The rearrangement uses TRBV5-1 and TRBJ1-2; 8 bases map to TRBD1. The CDR3 extends over 14 amino acids. Looked up from germline, CDR1 is SGHRS and CDR2 is YFSETQ. The CDR3, as DNA: TGCGCCAGCACCGTGACAGGGGAAGGGTATGTCTACACCTTC. It specifies CASTVTGEGYVYTF.

This clone appeared once. This chain connects TRBV5-5 to TRBJ1-2; D might be TRBD1 (6 bases). CDR1 and CDR2 (germline): SGHKS, YYEKEE (reference sequence). Trimming stripped 3 bases from V and 4 bases from J, with 7 bases between. This CDR3 has 12 residues. CDR3 coding DNA: TGTGCCAGCAGCTGGGACACCTATGGCTACACCTTC. Its protein is CASSWDTYGYTF.

In regard to this clone: The sample holds other DNA sequences that translate to the same CDR3. The rearrangement joins TRBV11-2 to TRBJ2-7; possibly TRBD1 for D (6 bases). V lost 3 bases and J lost 0, with 12 bases in between. This CDR3 spans 15 amino acids. Germline V gives CDR1 SGHAT, CDR2 FQNNGV. The CDR3 protein is CASSFSRGPSYEQYF. CDR3 coding DNA: TGTGCCAGCAGCTTTTCCAGGGGTCCCTCCTACGAGCAGTACTTC.

V is TRBV11-2 and J is TRBJ2-7, with TRBD2 matching 10 bases. Germline trimming cut 2 bases from V and 4 bases from J; bases unmatched to any gene: 5. This CDR3 is 15 amino acids long. Germline CDR1 is SGHAT and CDR2 is FQNNGV. This CDR3 reads CASSLYSGGTYEQYF. The CDR3 DNA follows: TGTGCCAGCAGCTTATATAGCGGGGGGACATACGAGCAGTACTTC.

J is TRBJ1-2 and V is TRBV29-1; D might be TRBD1 (5 bases). Trimming took 2 bases from V and 0 from J, leaving 25 bases between them. This CDR3 has 19 residues. CDR1 and CDR2 from the germline V gene are SQVTM and ANQGSEA. CDR3 sequence reads: CSVETRGGDRRSSNYGYTF. The CDR3 region has the DNA TGCAGCGTTGAAACCCGGGGGGGGGACCGGAGATCTTCTAACTATGGCTACACCTTC.

In regard to this clone: The junction departs from germline at one end; a sequencing error may be responsible. The chain recombines TRBV18 with TRBJ1-1; TRBD1 agrees at 8 bases. The length of the CDR3 is 15 residues. Germline-derived CDR1 and CDR2 are KGHSH and LQKENI. The CDR3: CASSPLQGANTKAFF. CDR3 bases: TGTGCCAGCTCACCATTGCAGGGGGCGAACACTAAAGCTTTCTTT.

J is TRBJ1-2 and V is TRBV5-4, with 7 bases fitting TRBD1. The CDR3 runs to 16 residues. Germline V gene lookup returns CDR1 SGHNT and CDR2 YYREEE (reference sequence). The V gene end was trimmed by 4 bases and the J gene end by 2 bases; junction bases not matched to a gene: 11. In DNA form, the CDR3 reads TGTGCCAGCAGCCTACCTGGGGGGACAGCAAACTATGGCTACACCTTC. Translation gives CASSLPGGTANYGYTF. The entire variable domain, with the rest obtained from reference TRBV5-4 and TRBJ1-2, is as follows: ETGVTQSPTHLIKTRGQQVTLRCSSQSGHNTVSWYQQALGQGPQFIFQYYREEENGRGNFPPRFSGLQFPNYSSELNVNALELDDSALYLCASSLPGGTANYGYTFGSGTRLTVV.

The chain uses TRBV7-8 and TRBJ2-2, with 9 bases aligning to TRBD1. V was clipped by 6 bases and J by 3 bases; unmatched bases: 11. Germline CDR1 and CDR2: SGHVS and FQNEAQ. The CDR3 is 17 residues long. CDR3 sequence reads: CASRFQAGTGYTGELFF. In DNA, the CDR3 is TGTGCCAGCAGGTTCCAAGCCGGGACAGGGTACACCGGGGAGCTGTTTTTT.

The chain employs TRBV28 and TRBJ1-2; D might be TRBD1 (5 bases). This CDR3 is built from 13 residues. The V gene lost 2 bases and the J gene lost 5 bases, with 9 bases spanning the gap. CDR1 MDHEN and CDR2 SYDVKM come from the germline V gene. The CDR3 DNA follows: TGTGCCAGCAGTTTAGACAGTCAGTATGGCTACACCTTC. Translated: CASSLDSQYGYTF.